This T cell receptor beta chain was captured by sequencing in a study of shared clonotypes between healthy human individuals. Looking at the study overall: Each donor's CD4 naive and CD4 memory cells filled three plates apiece, CD8 naive two, and CD8 memory one.

The germline gives CDR1 LNHDA, CDR2 SQIVND (reference sequence). The CDR3 totals 14 residues. Trimming shortened V by 1 base and J by 10 bases, and 14 bases separated the two germline ends. Nashville, Tennessee was home to all donors, who were Caucasian adults. Generated by immunoSEQ multiplex PCR, the TCRdb table keeps only in-frame clones and is missing some. The repertoire holds roughly 2 million clones, with 90% to 96% as singletons. Input material: naive CD4+ T cells sorted from blood. Subset defined: CD45RA+ positively selected. The TCR sequence derives from a man younger than 30 in good health. J is TRBJ1-5 and V is TRBV19; D unresolved. The CDR3 is CASSIGSSGSPQHF. The DNA of the CDR3 is TGTGCCAGTAGTATAGGGTCAAGTGGGAGCCCCCAGCATTTT.